This TCR beta chain was recovered during a study of identical twins. Whole-study findings and limits: Surplus twin overlap in beta out-of-frame sequences was less pronounced. Where out-of-frame alpha sequences were twin-shared, they showed excess low generation probability.

Via MiXCR, TCRdb re-called the 5' RACE reads, giving one row per CDR3 protein. The sample has around 680,000 distinct CDR3 sequences; less than 10% are singletons. Healthy Caucasians, and only they, were the donors. In regard to this clonotype: The antigen remains unidentified.

Germline values: CDR1 SQVTM, CDR2 ANQGSEA. The CDR3 runs to 13 residues. Trimming cost V 3 bases and J 6 bases; bases outside gene matches: 8. This same sample was also taken into another study, of yellow fever vaccine responses in identical twins.

Sequencing used PBMCs. The V gene is TRBV29-1, the J gene TRBJ2-7, with 7 bases fitting TRBD1. The TCR sequence derives from a woman aged 18-29 years in good health. The CDR3, as DNA: TGCAGCGTTGATACCGAGGGGGCAGGCGAGCAGTACTTC. Translation: CSVDTEGAGEQYF.